The rows below give T cell receptor beta chains drawn from one sample of a study of cytomegalovirus exposure and HLA in healthy donors. Sequenced by immunoSEQ multiplex PCR; TCRdb stores in-frame clones only, minus some. The top ten hold approximately 2.9% of the sample, which has 150,000 to 200,000 clones, 60% to 80% seen once. Sample: PBMCs. The receptors were gathered from a woman aged 40 to 50 in good health and CMV-seropositive. Both conserved end residues are part of each CDR3.

>TRBV5-6
CASSLSDREFYGYTF
>TRBV11-3
CASSPAGGASETQYF
>TRBV6-1
CASSESRDSTDTQYF
>TRBV29-1
CSVLRGGQGASKLFF
>TRBV19
CASSIGQGTGYTF
>TRBV7-2
CASSPRWQPNTEAFF
>TRBV12-5
CASGLVGTHSYEQYF
>TRBV2
CASSEERGTYNEQFF
>TRBV9
CASSVAGARADTQYF
>TRBV6-1
CASSEGGALYEQYF